This TCR beta chain emerged from a study of T cell repertoires in cytomegalovirus infection. Overall study context: Based on public TCR beta signatures, there were indications of CMV infection and of a matching HLA type. General study points: What dominated the ex vivo response were HLA-C-restricted CMV-specific TCR beta clonotypes. CMV carriers having the relevant HLA were flagged by cumulative public TCR beta family frequency.

TCRdb re-called the reads with MiXCR, one entry per CDR3 protein. The table lists 300,000 to 400,000 distinct CDR3 sequences, 15% to 20% of them singletons. The J segment lost 7 bases and the V segment lost 2 bases, leaving 13 bases of the junction unmatched. The CDR3 has 17 residues. Remarks on this clonotype: Its antigen remains unidentified.

The clonotype comes from a human donor in good health (CMV status not recorded). Some clones in this sample may be carry-over from other donors' samples. The sequencing input was PBMCs. The genes are TRBV12-3 or TRBV12-4 and TRBJ1-4; 7 bases match TRBD1. The CDR3 DNA is TGTGCCAGCAGTTTATGGTCCCACAGGGGTATCGGTGAAAAACTGTTTTTT. Encoded protein: CASSLWSHRGIGEKLFF.